This TCR beta chain was identified in a study of T cells expressing NK-cell markers. In the study overall: Cells sorted as CD3+CD56+NKG2C+, CD3+CD56+NKG2C- and CD3+CD56-NKG2C+ T cells supplied the TCR beta repertoires. HCMV seropositivity characterized seven of the eight sequenced donors, and seronegativity one. Study results and caveats: Dominant NKG2C+ clonotypes made up roughly 1.0-8% of CD8+ T cells in several donors. Dominance of the CD3+CD56-NKG2C+ fraction by these clonotypes also held in several donors.

The CDR3 sequence is 12 residues long. Per the germline V gene, CDR1 is LGHDT and CDR2 is YNNKEL (reference sequence). A remark on this clonotype: No antigen is known for it.

Reprocessing the 5' RACE reads, TCRdb reports a single entry for every CDR3 protein and omits DNA. The listing contains 250,000 or so distinct CDR3 sequences. The sample comprised blood T cells: a sorted CD56 or NKG2C T cell subset, CD4+ or CD8+ T cells, or bulk PBMC T cells (not recorded which). The chain couples TRBV3-1 to TRBJ2-3; TCRdb gives TRBD2 as the D gene, but with no DNA this cannot be confirmed. The clonotype comes from a woman aged 18 to 69 in good health. The CDR3 sequence is CASRGGWDTQYF.